This T cell receptor (beta chain) originates from a study of blood T cell repertoires in COVID-19. This clone came up a few times. Other DNA sequences within the sample encode an identical CDR3. Unmatched junction bases numbered 7, after V lost 6 bases and J lost 5 bases. The CDR3 spans 14 residues. CDR1 is KGHSH, CDR2 LQKENI, per germline. Clones were sequenced by immunoSEQ multiplex PCR, and TCRdb holds only the in-frame ones, with some missing. The table lists about 380,000 clones, 85% of them singletons. The chain employs TRBV18 and TRBJ1-1; 9 bases map to TRBD1. The sample taken for sequencing was peripheral blood. The receptor comes from a woman aged 18-29 years with acute or convalescent COVID-19. This chain's CDR3 is CASSPGQGGTEAFF. Here the CDR3 DNA reads TGTGCCAGCTCGCCGGGACAGGGAGGGACTGAAGCTTTCTTT. The entire variable domain, with the rest obtained from reference TRBV18 and TRBJ1-1, is as follows: NAGVMQNPRHLVRRRGQEARLRCSPMKGHSHVYWYRQLPEEGLKFMVYLQKENIIDESGMPKERFSAEFPKEGPSILRIQQVVRGDSAAYFCASSPGQGGTEAFFGQGTRLTVV.